This paragraph reports one T cell receptor beta chain. Original handling: Cell counts per sample came from amplifying reference gene primers. The table came from immunoSEQ multiplex PCR; TCRdb's copy has only in-frame clones and leaves some out. V and J calls and clone size are as listed in that table; D and trimming were resolved from the DNA. The sample consists of 100,000 or so clones, about four fifths of them appearing once. The sample comes from a study of blood T cell repertoires in COVID-19. The wider study: Specimens from acute and convalescent COVID-19 originated in the United States, Italy and Spain.

CDR3 length equals 17 residues. This TCR was recovered from a human donor in a cohort sampled during active COVID-19. This rearrangement joins TRBV12-2 to TRBJ2-5; no DNA check was done on the table's D call, TRBD2. TRBV12-2 is designated a pseudogene. Specimen: peripheral blood. The CDR3 nucleotides are TGTGCAAGTCGCTTAGTAAGATGGACTACAATGAAAGAGACCCAGTACTTC. This codes for CASRLVRWTTMKETQYF.